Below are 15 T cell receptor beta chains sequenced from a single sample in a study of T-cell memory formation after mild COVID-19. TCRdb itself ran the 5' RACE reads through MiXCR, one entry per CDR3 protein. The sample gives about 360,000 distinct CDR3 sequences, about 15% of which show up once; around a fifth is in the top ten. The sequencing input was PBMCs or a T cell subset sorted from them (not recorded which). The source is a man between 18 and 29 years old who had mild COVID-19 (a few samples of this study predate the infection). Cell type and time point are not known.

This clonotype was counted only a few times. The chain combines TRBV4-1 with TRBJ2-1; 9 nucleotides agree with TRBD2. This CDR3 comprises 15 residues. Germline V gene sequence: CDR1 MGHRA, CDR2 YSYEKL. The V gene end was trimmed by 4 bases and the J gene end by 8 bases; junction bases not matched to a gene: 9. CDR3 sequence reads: CASSPRGGGVHEQFF. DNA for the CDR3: TGCGCCAGCAGCCCCCGGGGCGGGGGGGTCCATGAGCAGTTCTTC.

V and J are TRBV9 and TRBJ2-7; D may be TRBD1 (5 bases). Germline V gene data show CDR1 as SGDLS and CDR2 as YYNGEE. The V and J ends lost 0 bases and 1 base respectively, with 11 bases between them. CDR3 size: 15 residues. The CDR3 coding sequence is TGTGCCAGCAGCGTAGCGGTAGGGGAATCCTACGAGCAGTACTTC. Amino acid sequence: CASSVAVGESYEQYF.

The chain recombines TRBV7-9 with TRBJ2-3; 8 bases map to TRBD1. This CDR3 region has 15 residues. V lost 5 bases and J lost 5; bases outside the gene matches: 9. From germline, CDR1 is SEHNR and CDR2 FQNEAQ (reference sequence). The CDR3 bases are TGTGCCAGCAGCCAGCTGACAGGGGTTGGAGATACGCAGTATTTT. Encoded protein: CASSQLTGVGDTQYF.

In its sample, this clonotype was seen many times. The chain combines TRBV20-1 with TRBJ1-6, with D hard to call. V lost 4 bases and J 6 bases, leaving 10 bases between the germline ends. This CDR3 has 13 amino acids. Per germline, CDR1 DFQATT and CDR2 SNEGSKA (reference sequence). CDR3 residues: CSAIGQTNSPLHF. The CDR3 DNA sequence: TGCAGTGCTATCGGGCAGACTAATTCACCCCTCCACTTT.

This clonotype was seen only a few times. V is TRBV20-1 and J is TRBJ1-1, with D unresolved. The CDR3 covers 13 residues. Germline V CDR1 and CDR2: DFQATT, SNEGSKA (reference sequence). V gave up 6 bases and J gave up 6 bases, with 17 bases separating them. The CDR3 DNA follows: TGCAGTGCCGCCTTTTCGGTTATCGCTGAAGCTTTCTTT. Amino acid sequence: CSAAFSVIAEAFF.

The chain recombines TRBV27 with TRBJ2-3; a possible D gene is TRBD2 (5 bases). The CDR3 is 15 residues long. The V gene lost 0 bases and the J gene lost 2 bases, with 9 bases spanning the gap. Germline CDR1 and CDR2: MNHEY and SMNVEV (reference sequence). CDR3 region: CASSLSDFFTDTQYF. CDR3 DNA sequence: TGTGCCAGCAGTTTATCGGACTTCTTCACAGATACGCAGTATTTT.

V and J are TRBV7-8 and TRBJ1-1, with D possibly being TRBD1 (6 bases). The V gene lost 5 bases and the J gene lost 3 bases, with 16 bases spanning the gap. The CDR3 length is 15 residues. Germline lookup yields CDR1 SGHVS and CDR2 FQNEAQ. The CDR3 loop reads CASSPWTVRDTEAFF. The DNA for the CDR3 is TGTGCCAGCAGCCCGTGGACAGTTAGGGACACTGAAGCTTTCTTT.

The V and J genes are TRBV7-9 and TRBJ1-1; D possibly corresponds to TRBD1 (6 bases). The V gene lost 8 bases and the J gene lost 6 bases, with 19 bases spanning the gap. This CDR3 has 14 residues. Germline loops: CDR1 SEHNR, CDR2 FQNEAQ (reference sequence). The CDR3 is CASATGYGLSEAFF. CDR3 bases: TGTGCCAGCGCTACAGGGTACGGTCTCTCTGAAGCTTTCTTT.

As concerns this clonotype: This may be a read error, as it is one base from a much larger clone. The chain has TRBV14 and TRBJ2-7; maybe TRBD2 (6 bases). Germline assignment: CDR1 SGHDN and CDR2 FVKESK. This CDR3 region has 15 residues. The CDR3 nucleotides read TGTGCCGGCAGCCTAGGGACTGCCCCGGGCTACGAGCAGTACGTC. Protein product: CAGSLGTAPGYEQYV.

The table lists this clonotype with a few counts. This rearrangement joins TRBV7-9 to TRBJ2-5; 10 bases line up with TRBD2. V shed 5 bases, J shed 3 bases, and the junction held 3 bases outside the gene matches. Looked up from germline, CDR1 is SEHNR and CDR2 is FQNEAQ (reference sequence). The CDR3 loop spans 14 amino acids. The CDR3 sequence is CASSHTSGEETQYF. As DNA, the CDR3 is TGTGCCAGCAGCCACACTAGCGGGGAAGAGACCCAGTACTTC.

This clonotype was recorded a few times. CDR3 region: CSVAVGSPGSVQFF. The CDR3 nucleotides read TGCAGCGTTGCGGTAGGATCCCCCGGGTCTGTGCAGTTCTTC. V gene TRBV29-1 combines with J gene TRBJ2-1; D not certain. This CDR3 comprises 14 residues. Germline CDR1 and CDR2: SQVTM and ANQGSEA. The V end was cut by 4 bases, the J end by 12 bases, with 22 bases between.

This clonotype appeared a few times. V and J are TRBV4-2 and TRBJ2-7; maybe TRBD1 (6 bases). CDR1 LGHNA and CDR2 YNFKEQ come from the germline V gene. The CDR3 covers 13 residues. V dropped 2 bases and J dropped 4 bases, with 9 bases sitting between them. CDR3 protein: CASSQQGTYEQYF. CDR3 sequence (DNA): TGTGCCAGCAGCCAACAGGGGACGTACGAGCAGTACTTC.

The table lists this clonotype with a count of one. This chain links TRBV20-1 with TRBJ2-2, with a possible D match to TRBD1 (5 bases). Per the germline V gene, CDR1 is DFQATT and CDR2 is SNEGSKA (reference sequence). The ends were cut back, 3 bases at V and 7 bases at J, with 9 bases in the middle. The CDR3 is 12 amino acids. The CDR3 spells CSASQGVGELFF. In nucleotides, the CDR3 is TGCAGTGCTAGCCAGGGTGTCGGGGAGCTGTTTTTT.

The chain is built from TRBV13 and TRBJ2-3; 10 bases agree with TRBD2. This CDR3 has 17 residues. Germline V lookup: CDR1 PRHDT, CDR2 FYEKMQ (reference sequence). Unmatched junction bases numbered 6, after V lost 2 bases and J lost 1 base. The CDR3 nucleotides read TGTGCCAGCAGCTTAACTAGCGGGGTACTAGGCACAGATACGCAGTATTTT. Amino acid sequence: CASSLTSGVLGTDTQYF.

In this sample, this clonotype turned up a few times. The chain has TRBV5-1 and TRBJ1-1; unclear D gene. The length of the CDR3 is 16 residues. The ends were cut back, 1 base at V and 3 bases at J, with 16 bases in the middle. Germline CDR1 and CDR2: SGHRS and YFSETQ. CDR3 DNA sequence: TGCGCCAGCAGCTTGAGCGCGGGAGCCGCGTACACTGAAGCTTTCTTT. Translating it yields CASSLSAGAAYTEAFF.